The T cell receptor (beta chain) described here comes from a study of blood T cell repertoires in COVID-19. Overall study context: Sources were T cells, B-cell-depleted T cells, or PBMCs; the material itself was cDNA or gDNA.

Authors' analysis steps: Quantification of nucleated cells was approximated via reference gene primer amplification. The protocol was immunoSEQ multiplex PCR, while the TCRdb copy is restricted to in-frame clones and leaves out a portion. The DNA was the basis for D and trimming; V, J and clone size are from that table. The table has 210,000 or so clones, about 90% seen once. The CDR3 is 12 residues long. Germline V lookup: CDR1 MNHEY, CDR2 SMNVEV (reference sequence). V dropped 6 bases and J dropped 5 bases, with 10 bases sitting between them. Assignments of participants to cohorts depended upon their own reported clinical history. Participants in the exposed group had met a COVID-19 case in the 2 weeks before joining the study.

The clonotype was recovered from a woman aged 25 to 45 who had been exposed to COVID-19. The V call is TRBV27, the J call TRBJ2-5, with D maybe TRBD2 (6 bases). Sequencing was done on a sample of PBMCs or T cells enriched from blood (not recorded which). As DNA, the CDR3 is TGTGCCAGCAGGCGGGGAGAGGAGACCCAGTACTTC. Its translation is CASRRGEETQYF.